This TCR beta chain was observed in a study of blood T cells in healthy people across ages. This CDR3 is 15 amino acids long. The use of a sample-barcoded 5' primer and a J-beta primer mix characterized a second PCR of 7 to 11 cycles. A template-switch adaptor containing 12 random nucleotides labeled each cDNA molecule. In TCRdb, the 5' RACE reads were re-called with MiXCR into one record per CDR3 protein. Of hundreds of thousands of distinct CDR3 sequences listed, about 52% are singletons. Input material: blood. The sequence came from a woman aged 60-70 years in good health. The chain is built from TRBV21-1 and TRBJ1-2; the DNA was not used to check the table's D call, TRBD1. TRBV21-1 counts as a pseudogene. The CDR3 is CASSKRQGDLYGYTF. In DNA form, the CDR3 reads TGTGCCAGCAGCAAAAGACAGGGAGATCTCTATGGCTACACCTTC.